This TCR beta chain was captured in a study of CD8+CD57+ T cells in acquired aplastic anemia. TCR beta VDJ combinations and CDR3 sequences were profiled from genomic DNA. TCRdb processed the reads anew with MiXCR; each CDR3 protein has one entry. This sample carries 200,000 or so distinct CDR3 sequences, roughly 50% of them seen once, and the ten largest clones take about 20%. This CDR3 contains 15 residues. Germline assignment: CDR1 LNHNV and CDR2 YYDKDF (reference sequence). With 5 bases removed from V and 6 bases from J, the gap between germline ends came to 14 bases. For sequencing, patients were chosen who had shown expansion of CD8+CD57+ cells by flow cytometry. Severe acquired aplastic anemia was present in every patient. Blood sampling was performed on the patients, and none of them had received therapy by then.

Sequencing was carried out using sorted CD4+, CD8+, or CD8+CD57+ T cells (not recorded which) from PBMCs. The TCR originated in a human donor with aplastic anemia. This sequence joins TRBV15 and TRBJ1-6, with D possibly being TRBD1 (5 bases). The CDR3, as DNA: TGTGCCACCAGCCCGCGCCAGGGCACTAATTCACCCCTCCACTTT. Its translation: CATSPRQGTNSPLHF. Full variable domain (outside the CDR3, taken from reference TRBV15 and TRBJ1-6): DAMVIQNPRYQVTQFGKPVTLSCSQTLNHNVMYWYQQKSSQAPKLLFHYYDKDFNNEADTPDNFQSRRPNTSFCFLDIRSPGLGDTAMYLCATSPRQGTNSPLHFGNGTRLTVT.